This T cell receptor beta chain was captured in a study of blood T cell repertoires in COVID-19. Across the whole study: Material from acute and convalescent COVID-19 was sourced from the United States, Italy and Spain. PBMCs, B-cell-depleted T cells, or T cells were the source of the cDNA or gDNA that made up the material.

In the authors' workflow: The authors estimated nucleated cell counts from reference gene primer amplification. Only in-frame clones appear in the TCRdb table, and some are missing; sequencing was by immunoSEQ multiplex PCR. The D gene and trimming were derived from the DNA, and the V and J assignments and clone size from that table. This sample has about 150,000 clones, with 75% to 80% found just once. The V gene lost 6 bases and the J gene lost 3 bases, with 15 bases spanning the gap. The germline gives CDR1 MNHEY, CDR2 SVGAGI. CDR3 size: 15 residues. The TCR sequence derives from an elderly man with acute or convalescent COVID-19. The sequenced sample was peripheral blood. The chain employs TRBV6-5 and TRBJ1-3; D is ambiguous. The CDR3 region has the DNA TGTGCCAGCAGCCCGCGTAGATCTTATGGAAACACCATATATTTT. This translates into CASSPRRSYGNTIYF.